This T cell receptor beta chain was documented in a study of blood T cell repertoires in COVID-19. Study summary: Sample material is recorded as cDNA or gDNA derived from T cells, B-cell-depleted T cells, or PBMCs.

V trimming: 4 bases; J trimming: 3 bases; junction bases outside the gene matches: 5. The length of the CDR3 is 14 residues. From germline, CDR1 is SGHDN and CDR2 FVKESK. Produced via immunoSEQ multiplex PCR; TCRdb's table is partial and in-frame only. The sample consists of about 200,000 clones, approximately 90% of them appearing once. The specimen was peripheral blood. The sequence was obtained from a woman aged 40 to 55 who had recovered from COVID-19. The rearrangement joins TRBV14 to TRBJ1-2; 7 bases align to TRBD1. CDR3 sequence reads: CASSPGGSDYGYTF. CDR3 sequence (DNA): TGTGCCAGCAGCCCAGGGGGTTCGGACTATGGCTACACCTTC.